The 26 T cell receptor beta chains reported below all come from one sample, sequenced in a study of blood T cell repertoires in COVID-19. TCRdb's copy holds only in-frame clones and misses some; the assay was immunoSEQ multiplex PCR. The data show about 180,000 clones, 80% to 90% seen once. The sequenced sample consisted of peripheral blood. These receptors all stem from a woman aged 50 to 65 with COVID-19, enrolled during active disease.

The chain uses TRBV28 and TRBJ1-1; 9 nucleotides align to TRBD1. CDR1 is MDHEN, CDR2 SYDVKM, per germline. The CDR3 is made up of 14 amino acids. The V and J ends lost 6 bases and 5 bases, in that order; junction bases with no gene match: 7. In DNA form, the CDR3 reads TGTGCCAGCAGAACAGGGGGCGAAGGGACTGAAGCTTTCTTT. The encoded protein is CASRTGGEGTEAFF.

The J gene is TRBJ2-2, the V gene TRBV3-1 (or the pseudogene TRBV3-2), with TRBD2 identical over 15 bases. The length of the CDR3 is 21 residues. Germline CDR1 is LGHDT and CDR2 is YNNKEL (reference sequence). V dropped 0 bases and J dropped 1; count of bases not matched to a gene: 9. CDR3 nucleotide sequence: TGTGCCAGCAGCCAAGATTGGGGAGGACTAGCGGGGGGGCGGAACACCGGGGAGCTGTTTTTT. It specifies CASSQDWGGLAGGRNTGELFF.

This clone showed up just once. V usage is TRBV5-1 and J usage is TRBJ1-1; 7 bases are shared with TRBD1. J lost 4 bases, V lost 4 bases, and 10 bases had no gene match. This CDR3 is built from 15 residues. The germline V gene has CDR1 SGHRS and CDR2 YFSETQ. The CDR3 loop reads CASSPGDRDATEAFF. The CDR3 DNA sequence: TGCGCCAGCAGCCCCGGAGACAGGGACGCCACTGAAGCTTTCTTT.

V usage is TRBV6-5 and J usage is TRBJ1-3, with 11 positions matching TRBD1. Unmatched junction bases numbered 4, after V lost 1 base and J lost 8 bases. Germline CDR1 is MNHEY and CDR2 is SVGAGI. This CDR3 is built from 15 residues. The CDR3 DNA sequence: TGTGCCAGCAGTTACTTTGGACAGGGGGCGGACACCATATATTTT. Protein sequence: CASSYFGQGADTIYF.

The chain links TRBV7-9 to TRBJ1-1; 7 bases are shared with TRBD1. The CDR3 loop spans 16 amino acids. After removal of 1 base from V and 1 base from J, the junction contained 6 bases not matched to a gene. CDR1 is SEHNR and CDR2 is FQNEAQ in the germline V gene (reference sequence). The CDR3 protein is CASSLEAGGKNTEAFF. In nucleotides, the CDR3 is TGTGCCAGCAGCTTAGAGGCAGGGGGTAAGAACACTGAAGCTTTCTTT.

This clone was recorded a few times. The chain recombines TRBV2 with TRBJ1-5, with a possible D match to TRBD1 (5 bases). The CDR3 loop spans 13 amino acids. The V gene's germline CDR1 is SNHLY and CDR2 FYNNEI. Trimming removed 7 bases from V and 0 bases from J, with 7 bases in between. The CDR3 bases are TGTGCCAGCAAAGGGGATAGCAATCAGCCCCAGCATTTT. Its protein product is CASKGDSNQPQHF. The full variable domain, with the rest looked up from reference TRBV2 and TRBJ1-5, is EPEVTQTPSHQVTQMGQEVILRCVPISNHLYFYWYRQILGQKVEFLVSFYNNEISEKSEIFDDQFSVERPDGSNFTLKIRSTKLEDSAMYFCASKGDSNQPQHFGDGTRLSIL.

This chain uses TRBV10-2 with TRBJ2-5; unclear D gene. The CDR3 spans 13 residues. Germline assignment: CDR1 WSHSY and CDR2 SAAADI. With 3 bases removed from V and 0 bases from J, the gap between germline ends came to 5 bases. CDR3 sequence (DNA): TGCGCCAGCAGTGAAACAGACCAAGAGACCCAGTACTTC. The encoded protein is CASSETDQETQYF.

V usage is TRBV29-1 and J usage is TRBJ1-1; D gene ambiguous. CDR1 and CDR2 from the germline V gene are SQVTM and ANQGSEA. The V end lost 3 bases, the J end lost 6 bases, and 11 bases lay between the germline ends. CDR3 size: 12 residues. This CDR3 is CSVDAGSPEAFF. CDR3 DNA sequence: TGCAGCGTTGACGCAGGTTCTCCTGAAGCTTTCTTT.

A single count supports this clone. The chain couples TRBV7-2 to TRBJ2-1; D unresolved. Germline CDR1 and CDR2: SGHTA and FQGNSA. Trimming took 3 bases from V and 4 from J, leaving 16 bases between them. This CDR3 contains 16 residues. The CDR3 coding sequence is TGTGCCAGCAGCTTGTCCTCGGGTCTACAATACAATGAGCAGTTCTTC. Translation gives CASSLSSGLQYNEQFF.

The chain links TRBV3-1 (or the pseudogene TRBV3-2) to TRBJ2-3, with 15 bases identical to TRBD2. The CDR3 runs 15 residues. Germline CDR1 is LGHDT and CDR2 is YNNKEL (reference sequence). V gave up 8 bases and J gave up 6 bases; unmatched junction bases: 6. In DNA form, the CDR3 reads TGTGCCAGCGGGACTAGCGGGGGGCCCCGGGATACGCAGTATTTT. Translating gives CASGTSGGPRDTQYF.

CDR3 in amino acids: CASSQDTAGAFF. For the CDR3, the DNA is TGTGCCAGCAGCCAAGACACGGCGGGAGCTTTCTTT. The rearrangement links TRBV3-1 (or the pseudogene TRBV3-2) to TRBJ1-1; D remains ambiguous. The CDR3 has 12 amino acids. With 0 bases removed from V and 10 bases from J, the gap between germline ends came to 9 bases. Germline CDR1 is LGHDT and CDR2 is YNNKEL (reference sequence).

The chain has TRBV2 and TRBJ2-2, with D hard to call. Trimming removed 11 bases at V and 2 bases at J, with 6 bases between. The CDR3 totals 11 residues. Looked up from germline, CDR1 is SNHLY and CDR2 is FYNNEI. The CDR3: CAGSNTGELFF. CDR3 DNA sequence: TGTGCCGGCTCCAACACCGGGGAGCTGTTTTTT.

This chain uses TRBV7-9 with TRBJ1-4, with 8 bases that match TRBD1. Germline values: CDR1 SEHNR, CDR2 FQNEAQ (reference sequence). The CDR3 sequence is 16 residues long. V gave up 5 bases and J gave up 3 bases; unmatched junction bases: 8. The CDR3 region is CASSLRSTGANEKLFF. Here the CDR3 DNA reads TGTGCCAGCAGCCTGCGGTCGACAGGGGCTAATGAAAAACTGTTTTTT.

Only a few counts were recorded for this clone. The V call is TRBV7-2, the J call TRBJ2-5; 7 bases line up with TRBD1. CDR3 size: 13 residues. Germline CDR1 is SGHTA and CDR2 is FQGNSA. J lost 5 bases, V lost 2 bases, and 2 bases had no gene match. This chain's CDR3 is CASSLMDRETQYF. CDR3 in DNA: TGTGCCAGCAGCTTAATGGACAGGGAGACCCAGTACTTC.

This sequence joins TRBV11-3 and TRBJ2-3; 11 bases line up with TRBD1. CDR3 length: 15 amino acids. Trimming at V came to 4 bases and at J to 4 bases, leaving 4 bases not matched to a gene. Germline assignment: CDR1 SGHNT and CDR2 YENEEA. CDR3 in DNA: TGTGCCAGCAGCTCAAGGACAGGGGGCGCAGATACGCAGTATTTT. Amino acids: CASSSRTGGADTQYF.

The chain has TRBV27 and TRBJ2-5, with D maybe TRBD2 (5 bases). From germline, CDR1 is MNHEY and CDR2 SMNVEV (reference sequence). CDR3 size: 15 residues. V gave up 0 bases and J gave up 4 bases, with 12 bases separating them. Here the CDR3 reads CASSLSSGNGETQYF. CDR3 DNA: TGTGCCAGCAGTTTATCTTCCGGGAATGGAGAGACCCAGTACTTC.

This clone was detected many times. This chain joins TRBV19 and TRBJ2-3, with D tentatively TRBD2 (6 bases). The germline V gene encodes CDR1 LNHDA and CDR2 SQIVND (reference sequence). CDR3 length: 15 residues. V lost 6 bases and J lost 5, with 18 bases in between. The chain's CDR3 is CASSHRSARGDTQYF. The CDR3 nucleotides read TGTGCCAGTAGCCATAGGTCCGCGCGGGGAGATACGCAGTATTTT.

This chain joins TRBV6-5 and TRBJ1-1; tentatively, D is TRBD1 (5 bases). Germline CDR1 and CDR2: MNHEY and SVGAGI. V was shortened by 0 bases and J by 3 bases, with 14 bases between the two germline ends. This CDR3 is built from 16 residues. The CDR3: CASSYSTARVDTEAFF. The CDR3 DNA reads as TGTGCCAGCAGTTACTCGACGGCCAGGGTGGACACTGAAGCTTTCTTT.

This chain links TRBV24-1 with TRBJ2-1, with TRBD2 matching over 8 bases. The CDR3 length is 17 residues. Germline trimming cut 4 bases from V and 5 bases from J; bases unmatched to any gene: 12. Germline CDR1 reads KGHDR; CDR2 reads SFDVKD. CDR3 DNA sequence: TGTGCCACCAGTGACCGTGTCCAGCGGGGGAGGGACAATGAGCAGTTCTTC. Translated: CATSDRVQRGRDNEQFF.

This chain connects TRBV30 to TRBJ1-5; a possible D gene is TRBD1 (5 bases). Trimming stripped 0 bases from V and 7 bases from J, with 10 bases between. The CDR3 totals 13 residues. Germline V gene sequence: CDR1 GTSNPN, CDR2 SVGIG (reference sequence). CDR3 in amino acids: CAWSVGGDQPQHF. The CDR3 nucleotides read TGTGCCTGGAGTGTGGGAGGGGACCAGCCCCAGCATTTT.

This clone has a handful of counts. The chain has TRBV5-1 and TRBJ1-2, with D unresolved. This CDR3 is built from 13 residues. The germline gives CDR1 SGHRS, CDR2 YFSETQ. Trimming took 0 bases from V and 1 from J, leaving 4 bases between them. CDR3 protein: CASSLDNNYGYTF. CDR3 nucleotides: TGCGCCAGCAGCTTGGACAATAACTATGGCTACACCTTC. Looking up the rest from reference TRBV5-1 and TRBJ1-2 gives the full variable domain: KAGVTQTPRYLIKTRGQQVTLSCSPISGHRSVSWYQQTPGQGLQFLFEYFSETQRNKGNFPGRFSGRQFSNSRSEMNVSTLELGDSALYLCASSLDNNYGYTFGSGTRLTVV.

A few counts support this clone. V gene TRBV7-8 combines with J gene TRBJ1-4; possible D gene TRBD1, 5 bases. V was trimmed by 5 bases and J by 2 bases, leaving 12 bases between them. CDR1 is SGHVS and CDR2 is FQNEAQ in the germline V gene. The CDR3 runs 15 residues. The DNA for the CDR3 is TGTGCCAGCAGCCCAAGGGGTGTTACTAATGAAAAACTGTTTTTT. Its protein is CASSPRGVTNEKLFF.

This clone was observed once. The chain joins TRBV28 to TRBJ1-1, with D perhaps TRBD1 (5 bases). The CDR3 extends over 12 amino acids. Germline V gene lookup returns CDR1 MDHEN and CDR2 SYDVKM. V lost 7 bases to trimming and J lost 8 bases, with 14 bases between them. The CDR3 DNA follows: TGTGCCAGCAAAACGGGGGGTTCCGAAGCTTTCTTT. Amino acids: CASKTGGSEAFF.

The rearrangement links TRBV19 to TRBJ1-1; tentatively, D is TRBD1 (5 bases). CDR1 is LNHDA and CDR2 is SQIVND in the germline V gene (reference sequence). The CDR3 runs 15 residues. V lost 10 bases and J 0 bases, leaving 18 bases between the germline ends. The CDR3 DNA reads TGTGCCACGCGGGGCGCCATCCCCTTGAACACTGAAGCTTTCTTT. This gives the protein CATRGAIPLNTEAFF.

The V call is TRBV30, the J call TRBJ1-6, with 9 bases matching TRBD1. Germline V gene lookup returns CDR1 GTSNPN and CDR2 SVGIG (reference sequence). V was clipped by 5 bases and J by 9 bases; unmatched bases: 8. The CDR3 totals 14 residues. The CDR3 nucleotides are TGTGCCTGGGGACCTGGACAGGGGTCTTCACCCCTCCACTTT. Translated, it gives CAWGPGQGSSPLHF.

V is TRBV25-1 and J is TRBJ2-2, with 7 bases fitting TRBD1. The CDR3 length is 12 residues. The germline V gene encodes CDR1 MGHDK and CDR2 SYGVNS. The V gene end was trimmed by 11 bases and the J gene end by 5 bases; junction bases not matched to a gene: 5. The CDR3 nucleotides are TGTGCCGCGGACAGGTCAACCGGGGAGCTGTTTTTT. Residues: CAADRSTGELFF.